This entry features one T cell receptor beta chain sequence. Per the original methods: Estimated nucleated cell counts came from reference gene primer amplification. The data were produced by immunoSEQ multiplex PCR, yet TCRdb's version contains in-frame clones alone and is incomplete. From that table come the V and J calls and clone size; the DNA was used to work out D and trimming. The sample contains 150,000 to 200,000 clones, 84% of which appear only once. The data belong to a study of blood T cell repertoires in COVID-19. Study at large: The origin of the acute and convalescent COVID-19 samples was the United States, Italy and Spain. PBMCs, B-cell-depleted T cells, or T cells provided the cDNA or gDNA that made up the material.

V was cut by 2 bases and J by 3 bases, with 5 bases left in between. CDR1 and CDR2 from the germline V gene are KGHSH and LQKENI. The CDR3 sequence is 12 residues long. The chain recombines TRBV18 with TRBJ2-7; D is uncertain. Sequencing used peripheral blood. The sequence was obtained from a human donor with acute or convalescent COVID-19. The donor label of this sample is uncertain. This CDR3 is CASSPEFYEQYF. CDR3 bases: TGTGCCAGCTCACCAGAGTTCTACGAGCAGTACTTC.